Below, 29 T cell receptor beta chains from the same sample are listed, as sequenced in a study of identifying expanded T cells in peripheral blood. Profiled with immunoSEQ multiplex PCR; TCRdb holds only in-frame clones, not every one. The sample holds about 89,000 clones, around 88% seen once. Material: blood. Receptors were obtained from a person aged 18 to 70 in good health.

The chain uses TRBV28 and TRBJ2-5; no clear D gene. The CDR3 sequence is 14 residues long. Germline V gene data show CDR1 as MDHEN and CDR2 as SYDVKM. Trimming removed 6 bases at V and 5 bases at J, with 16 bases between. CDR3 loop: CASRALSPGETQYF. In nucleotides, the CDR3 is TGTGCCAGCAGGGCCCTATCACCCGGGGAGACCCAGTACTTC. The full variable domain, rest sourced from reference TRBV28 and TRBJ2-5, is DVKVTQSSRYLVKRTGEKVFLECVQDMDHENMFWYRQDPGLGLRLIYFSYDVKMKEKGDIPEGYSVSREKKERFSLILESASTNQTSMYLCASRALSPGETQYFGPGTRLLVL.

The chain uses TRBV4-2 and TRBJ2-1; 9 bases agree with TRBD1. There are 16 residues in the CDR3. V trimming: 0 bases; J trimming: 4 bases; junction bases outside the gene matches: 4. From germline, CDR1 is LGHNA and CDR2 YNFKEQ. This CDR3 is CASSQERGQGYNEQFF. Written as DNA, the CDR3 is TGTGCCAGCAGCCAAGAGAGGGGACAGGGTTACAATGAGCAGTTCTTC.

The genes are TRBV29-1 and TRBJ2-1; D possibly corresponds to TRBD1 (6 bases). Between the trimmed V and J ends, which lost 6 bases and 8 bases, there was a span of 20 bases. The CDR3 has 14 residues. Germline loops: CDR1 SQVTM, CDR2 ANQGSEA. The CDR3 region is CSVPLHTGSDEQFF. The CDR3 coding sequence is TGCAGCGTCCCCCTCCACACAGGGAGCGATGAGCAGTTCTTC.

This sequence joins TRBV15 and TRBJ2-1; possibly TRBD2 for D (5 bases). Per germline, CDR1 LNHNV and CDR2 YYDKDF (reference sequence). This CDR3 comprises 14 residues. Deletions cut 1 base from V and 6 bases from J, with 10 bases between. The CDR3 sequence is CATSRVGAGNEQFF. The DNA for the CDR3 is TGTGCCACCAGCAGAGTGGGCGCGGGCAATGAGCAGTTCTTC.

The V and J genes are TRBV4-2 and TRBJ2-2; 8 bases match TRBD2. Per germline, CDR1 LGHNA and CDR2 YNFKEQ. The CDR3 contains 16 residues. With V trimmed by 0 bases and J by 5 bases, 5 bases remained unmatched. The CDR3, as DNA: TGTGCCAGCAGCCAAGAGGTCGGGGGGGTTACCGGGGAGCTGTTTTTT. It specifies CASSQEVGGVTGELFF.

This clone has just one count. The CDR3 loop reads CASRAPGHYHEQYF. The CDR3 DNA reads TGCGCCAGCAGGGCTCCGGGACATTACCACGAGCAGTACTTC. V usage is TRBV23-1 and J usage is TRBJ2-7; tentative D call: TRBD1 (6 bases). TRBV23-1 is noted as an ORF with a role that remains uncertain. This CDR3 comprises 14 residues. The V and J ends lost 6 bases and 5 bases respectively, with 17 bases between them.

The chain combines TRBV4-1 with TRBJ2-5, with D tentatively TRBD2 (6 bases). The CDR3 sequence is 14 residues long. Germline V CDR1 and CDR2: MGHRA, YSYEKL. With 5 bases removed from V and 1 base from J, the gap between germline ends came to 11 bases. The CDR3 region has the DNA TGCGCCAGCAGCGTCGGGAGATCCCAAGAGACCCAGTACTTC. It specifies CASSVGRSQETQYF.

The chain employs TRBV9 and TRBJ2-1; possibly TRBD2 for D (6 bases). The CDR3 has 16 amino acids. Germline loops: CDR1 SGDLS, CDR2 YYNGEE. Deletions cut 0 bases from V and 2 bases from J, with 12 bases between. The CDR3 bases are TGTGCCAGCAGCGTAGGAGTAGCGGCGACCTACAATGAGCAGTTCTTC. This translates into CASSVGVAATYNEQFF.

The chain employs TRBV4-2 and TRBJ2-7; D ambiguous. From germline, CDR1 is LGHNA and CDR2 YNFKEQ. V was pared by 1 base and J by 0 bases, with 10 bases between. This CDR3 is 15 amino acids long. The CDR3 protein is CASSQADGPSYEQYF. The CDR3 nucleotides read TGTGCCAGCAGCCAAGCCGACGGCCCCTCCTACGAGCAGTACTTC.

The chain joins TRBV7-2 to TRBJ2-1; no clear D gene. V lost 5 bases, J lost 9 bases, and 14 bases lay in between. The CDR3 totals 13 residues. CDR1 and CDR2 (germline): SGHTA, FQGNSA. The CDR3 nucleotides read TGTGCCAGCAGCCCATCCCGAATAACTGAGCAGTTCTTC. This encodes CASSPSRITEQFF.

The V and J genes are TRBV5-6 and TRBJ2-7, with D hard to call. The CDR3 contains 15 residues. V was cut by 2 bases and J by 0 bases, with 12 bases left in between. From germline, CDR1 is SGHDT and CDR2 YYEEEE. CDR3 sequence (DNA): TGTGCCAGCAGCTTAGACACTTGGAGCTCCTACGAGCAGTACTTC. Its protein is CASSLDTWSSYEQYF.

The chain combines TRBV25-1 with TRBJ2-1; 8 positions match TRBD1. V gave up 10 bases and J gave up 3 bases; unmatched junction bases: 5. CDR3 length: 13 amino acids. Germline loops: CDR1 MGHDK, CDR2 SYGVNS. The CDR3 DNA sequence: TGTGCCACCCGGACAGGGAACTACAATGAGCAGTTCTTC. Amino acid sequence: CATRTGNYNEQFF.

The chain employs TRBV14 and TRBJ2-5, with a possible D match to TRBD1 (6 bases). V lost 4 bases and J lost 4, with 13 bases in between. Germline CDR1 and CDR2: SGHDN and FVKESK. This CDR3 region has 14 residues. The CDR3 DNA reads as TGTGCCAGCAGCCGGAGAGCAGGGGCAGAGACCCAGTACTTC. Its translation: CASSRRAGAETQYF.

V and J are TRBV27 and TRBJ2-1; D is unresolved. Trimming pared 3 bases from V and 9 bases from J, leaving 21 bases between. CDR1 MNHEY and CDR2 SMNVEV come from the germline V gene (reference sequence). The CDR3 has 16 residues. Written as DNA, the CDR3 is TGTGCCAGCAGTTTCCGGACCGAGATCTCGTCAATTGAGCAGTTCTTC. This translates into CASSFRTEISSIEQFF.

The V gene is TRBV6-4, the J gene TRBJ1-6; D remains unclear. V lost 3 bases, J lost 7 bases, and 10 bases lay in between. This CDR3 contains 14 residues. CDR1 MRHNA and CDR2 SNTAGT come from the germline V gene. CDR3 in DNA: TGTGCCAGCAGTGAGGTATTGGAAAATTCACCCCTCCACTTT. Its protein is CASSEVLENSPLHF.

The chain carries TRBV28 and TRBJ1-5, with D hard to call. This CDR3 has 16 residues. Germline loops: CDR1 MDHEN, CDR2 SYDVKM. Trimming pared 1 base from V and 5 bases from J, leaving 15 bases between. CDR3 protein: CASSLSSGRWDQPQHF. The CDR3 DNA reads TGTGCCAGCAGTTTATCATCCGGGAGGTGGGATCAGCCCCAGCATTTT.

Here the CDR3 reads CASAGTGDSYEQYF. CDR3 in DNA: TGCGCCAGCGCCGGGACAGGGGACTCCTACGAGCAGTACTTC. This rearrangement joins TRBV5-1 to TRBJ2-7, with 10 nucleotides matching TRBD1. With 7 bases clipped from V and 0 bases from J, the junction kept 4 bases outside the gene matches. Germline V CDR1 and CDR2: SGHRS, YFSETQ. The CDR3 loop spans 14 amino acids.

In DNA, the CDR3 is TGTGCCAGCAGTGAATGGGCCCTCAATCAGCCCCAGCATTTT. Its translation is CASSEWALNQPQHF. The chain couples TRBV2 to TRBJ1-5; D uncertain. Germline V lookup: CDR1 SNHLY, CDR2 FYNNEI. The CDR3 loop spans 14 amino acids. V lost 2 bases to trimming and J lost 3 bases, with 8 bases between them.

This chain connects TRBV9 to TRBJ1-3, with D maybe TRBD1 (6 bases). The CDR3 covers 14 residues. V was clipped by 0 bases and J by 4 bases, with 8 bases between them. Germline V CDR1 and CDR2: SGDLS, YYNGEE. CDR3: CASSVEGQGNTIYF. CDR3 bases: TGTGCCAGCAGCGTAGAAGGACAGGGAAACACCATATATTTT.

This rearrangement joins TRBV7-9 to TRBJ2-7, with TRBD1 matching 8 bases. Germline V lookup: CDR1 SEHNR, CDR2 FQNEAQ (reference sequence). The CDR3 runs to 15 residues. After removal of 6 bases from V and 5 bases from J, the junction contained 12 bases not matched to a gene. In nucleotides, the CDR3 is TGTGCCAGCAGTTATACCGGACAGGGCAACGACGAGCAGTACTTC. Its protein is CASSYTGQGNDEQYF.

The chain links TRBV28 to TRBJ2-4; D gene unclear. The CDR3 extends over 10 amino acids. Trimming removed 6 bases from V and 3 bases from J, with 0 bases in between. Germline CDR1 reads MDHEN; CDR2 reads SYDVKM. The CDR3 sequence: CASSKNIQYF. The CDR3 nucleotides are TGTGCCAGCAGCAAAAACATTCAGTACTTC. Full variable domain (missing parts from reference TRBV28 and TRBJ2-4): DVKVTQSSRYLVKRTGEKVFLECVQDMDHENMFWYRQDPGLGLRLIYFSYDVKMKEKGDIPEGYSVSREKKERFSLILESASTNQTSMYLCASSKNIQYFGAGTRLSVL.

The gene calls are TRBV5-4 and TRBJ2-1; 10 nucleotides line up with TRBD2. The CDR3 is made up of 15 amino acids. V lost 7 bases and J lost 9; bases outside the gene matches: 13. The germline gives CDR1 SGHNT, CDR2 YYREEE (reference sequence). CDR3 in DNA: TGTGCCAGCTTTCTCGGTAGCGGGAGGCGGAGTGAGCAGTTCTTC. This sequence encodes CASFLGSGRRSEQFF.

The J gene is TRBJ2-6, the V gene TRBV9, with unresolved D. The V end was cut by 0 bases, the J end by 0 bases, with 1 base between. Per germline, CDR1 SGDLS and CDR2 YYNGEE. The CDR3 loop spans 14 amino acids. CDR3 DNA: TGTGCCAGCAGCGTAGACTCTGGGGCCAACGTCCTGACTTTC. It translates to CASSVDSGANVLTF.

The chain joins TRBV18 to TRBJ1-2; the D gene is possibly TRBD1 (5 bases). Trimming removed 3 bases from V and 6 bases from J, with 11 bases in between. Germline V gives CDR1 KGHSH, CDR2 LQKENI. This CDR3 has 13 amino acids. The DNA of the CDR3 is TGTGCCAGCTCACCGGGGCAACAGGATGGCTACACCTTC. This sequence encodes CASSPGQQDGYTF.

This chain links TRBV28 with TRBJ2-7, with 9 positions matching TRBD1. Germline lookup yields CDR1 MDHEN and CDR2 SYDVKM. Trimming removed 6 bases from V and 5 bases from J; junction bases left unmatched: 14. This CDR3 has 16 amino acids. DNA of the CDR3: TGTGCCAGCAGACTACTCTCCGGGACAGGGTTTCACGAGCAGTACTTC. Amino acids: CASRLLSGTGFHEQYF.

The chain employs TRBV27 and TRBJ2-3, with 12 bases aligning to TRBD2. The germline V gene has CDR1 MNHEY and CDR2 SMNVEV (reference sequence). The V gene end was trimmed by 6 bases and the J gene end by 4 bases; junction bases not matched to a gene: 5. The CDR3 extends over 15 amino acids. CDR3 sequence (DNA): TGTGCCAGCAGCATACTAGCGGGAGGATCAGATACGCAGTATTTT. This codes for CASSILAGGSDTQYF.

The rearrangement uses TRBV25-1 and TRBJ1-4; D uncertain. CDR1 and CDR2 from the germline V gene are MGHDK and SYGVNS. Trimming cost V 3 bases and J 0 bases, with 8 bases left between them. The CDR3 has 15 amino acids. CDR3 in amino acids: CASSDLSATNEKLFF. The CDR3 coding sequence is TGTGCCAGCAGTGATTTGTCAGCAACTAATGAAAAACTGTTTTTT.

The gene calls are TRBV30 and TRBJ2-5; D unresolved. V lost 3 bases to trimming and J lost 4 bases, with 12 bases between them. Germline-derived CDR1 and CDR2 are GTSNPN and SVGIG (reference sequence). There are 13 residues in the CDR3. As DNA, the CDR3 is TGTGCCTGGAGCGAGCTGGGCGGAGAGACCCAGTACTTC. It specifies CAWSELGGETQYF.

J is TRBJ2-3 and V is TRBV19, with D possibly matching TRBD2 (5 bases). Germline values: CDR1 LNHDA, CDR2 SQIVND (reference sequence). V lost 6 bases and J 7 bases, leaving 20 bases between the germline ends. This CDR3 has 15 amino acids. As DNA, the CDR3 is TGTGCCAGTAGCGACCGGGGAAAAGGGAGCAATACGCAGTATTTT. Its translation: CASSDRGKGSNTQYF.